This is a list of T cell receptor beta chains from one sample in a study of T cell responses to AZD1222 COVID-19 vaccine. TCRdb's table, derived via immunoSEQ multiplex PCR, lists solely in-frame clones and lacks some. The sample holds about 55,000 clones, roughly 84% seen once. The sample was peripheral blood, taken on day 0 of AZD1222 vaccination. These receptor sequences come from an adult in good health. The CDR3 runs from the conserved cysteine through the conserved F or W. D genes are given only for firm matches. Clone size is not always given. Where it is, it says once, few, many or a class for expanded clones.

D: TRBD2; V: TRBV20-1; J: TRBJ2-1; size: NA; CDR3: CRIAGGNEQFF; DNA: TGCAGGATAGCGGGAGGGAATGAGCAGTTCTTC
D: TRBD2; V: TRBV5-1; J: TRBJ2-1; size: NA; CDR3: CASSPGLASWVEQFF; DNA: TGCGCCAGCAGCCCGGGACTAGCGAGCTGGGTTGAGCAGTTCTTC
D: NA; V: TRBV7-8; J: TRBJ2-2; size: NA; CDR3: CASSLRQGINTGELFF; DNA: TGTGCCAGCAGCTTAAGGCAGGGGATTAACACCGGGGAGCTGTTTTTT
D: NA; V: TRBV5-6; J: TRBJ1-2; size: NA; CDR3: CASSLGVNYGYTF; DNA: TGTGCCAGCAGCTTGGGCGTTAACTATGGCTACACCTTC
D: NA; V: TRBV19; J: TRBJ1-3; size: NA; CDR3: CASSIGTTIYF; DNA: TGTGCCAGTAGTATCGGGACCACCATATATTTT
D: TRBD2; V: TRBV3-1/TRBV3-2; J: TRBJ2-1; size: NA; CDR3: CASSRGSFNNEQFF; DNA: TGTGCCAGCAGCCGCGGGAGCTTCAACAATGAGCAGTTCTTC
D: TRBD1; V: TRBV19; J: TRBJ2-7; size: once; CDR3: CASSTDRGPYEQYF; DNA: TGTGCCAGTAGTACGGACAGGGGGCCGTACGAGCAGTACTTC
D: NA; V: TRBV4-2; J: TRBJ1-1; size: NA; CDR3: CASSQDLGMGTEAFF; DNA: TGTGCCAGCAGCCAAGATCTCGGGATGGGTACTGAAGCTTTCTTT
D: NA; V: TRBV15; J: TRBJ1-4; size: NA; CDR3: CATSRALGGNEKLFF; DNA: TGTGCCACCAGCAGAGCCCTCGGGGGGAATGAAAAACTGTTTTTT
D: NA; V: TRBV28; J: TRBJ2-5; size: NA; CDR3: CASSWRETQYF; DNA: TGTGCCAGCAGTTGGCGGGAGACCCAGTACTTC
D: NA; V: TRBV6-6; J: TRBJ1-6; size: NA; CDR3: CASSATVNNSPLHF; DNA: TGTGCCAGCAGCGCGACAGTGAACAATTCACCCCTCCACTTT
D: NA; V: TRBV14; J: TRBJ2-1; size: once; CDR3: CASSQDGSREYHNEQFF; DNA: TGTGCCAGCAGCCAAGACGGGAGTCGGGAGTACCACAATGAGCAGTTCTTC
D: TRBD1; V: TRBV16; J: TRBJ2-7; size: NA; CDR3: CASYPGRTGGIYEQYF; DNA: TGTGCCAGCTACCCGGGGAGGACAGGGGGGATCTACGAGCAGTACTTC
D: NA; V: TRBV7-2; J: TRBJ2-7; size: NA; CDR3: CASSLKRGGTRVSYEQYF; DNA: TGTGCCAGCAGCCTGAAAAGGGGTGGGACCCGAGTTTCCTACGAGCAGTACTTC
D: NA; V: TRBV7-6; J: TRBJ1-1; size: NA; CDR3: CASSPSPNSKAFF; DNA: TGTGCCAGCAGCCCCAGCCCGAACTCTAAAGCTTTCTTT
D: NA; V: TRBV28; J: TRBJ2-7; size: NA; CDR3: CASSLLVGEQYF; DNA: TGTGCCAGCAGTTTATTAGTAGGCGAGCAGTACTTC
D: TRBD2; V: TRBV10-3; J: TRBJ2-2; size: NA; CDR3: CAIKREWDTGELFF; DNA: TGTGCCATCAAGCGGGAGTGGGACACCGGGGAGCTGTTTTTT
D: TRBD1; V: TRBV5-6; J: TRBJ2-5; size: NA; CDR3: CASSGVGGARETQYF; DNA: TGTGCCAGCAGCGGGGTAGGGGGCGCACGAGAGACCCAGTACTTC
D: TRBD2; V: TRBV27; J: TRBJ2-1; size: once; CDR3: CASSVPLAVGYNEQFF; DNA: TGTGCCAGCAGCGTTCCTCTAGCGGTAGGATACAATGAGCAGTTCTTC
D: NA; V: TRBV24-1; J: TRBJ2-1; size: few; CDR3: CATSFNNEQFF; DNA: TGTGCCACCAGTTTCAACAATGAGCAGTTCTTC
D: NA; V: TRBV27; J: TRBJ1-2; size: few; CDR3: CASSLSVSGTYGYTF; DNA: TGTGCCAGCAGTTTATCTGTGTCTGGGACCTATGGCTACACCTTC
D: NA; V: TRBV18; J: TRBJ1-2; size: NA; CDR3: CASSVEQRLFYGYTF; DNA: TGTGCCAGCTCCGTGGAACAGCGCCTCTTCTATGGCTACACCTTC
D: TRBD1; V: TRBV4-3; J: TRBJ2-3; size: once; CDR3: CASSQGVSGGSGDTQYF; DNA: TGCGCCAGCAGCCAAGGGGTTTCAGGGGGCTCAGGAGATACGCAGTATTTT
D: NA; V: TRBV2; J: TRBJ1-4; size: NA; CDR3: CASSDEGVREKLFF; DNA: TGTGCCAGCAGTGATGAGGGGGTCCGGGAAAAACTGTTTTTT
D: NA; V: TRBV3-1/TRBV3-2; J: TRBJ1-2; size: NA; CDR3: CASSPLQGSYGYTF; DNA: TGTGCCAGCAGCCCACTACAGGGATCCTATGGCTACACCTTC
D: NA; V: TRBV21-1; J: TRBJ2-1; size: few; CDR3: CASSKAIRREGRNEQFF; DNA: TGTGCCAGCAGCAAAGCGATTCGGCGGGAGGGTAGAAATGAGCAGTTCTTC
D: NA; V: TRBV28; J: TRBJ2-2; size: few; CDR3: CASSLPAANTGELFF; DNA: TGTGCCAGCAGTTTACCAGCAGCGAACACCGGGGAGCTGTTTTTT
D: TRBD1; V: TRBV6-5; J: TRBJ1-2; size: once; CDR3: CASRDTGGYGYTF; DNA: TGTGCCAGCAGAGATACAGGGGGTTATGGCTACACCTTC
D: TRBD2; V: TRBV5-8; J: TRBJ2-2; size: few; CDR3: CASGRLAGGPVTGELFF; DNA: TGTGCCAGCGGCCGACTAGCGGGAGGGCCGGTTACCGGGGAGCTGTTTTTT
D: NA; V: TRBV5-4; J: TRBJ2-1; size: NA; CDR3: CASSLGGLNNEQFF; DNA: TGTGCCAGCAGCTTGGGAGGGCTCAACAATGAGCAGTTCTTC
D: TRBD1; V: TRBV28; J: TRBJ1-1; size: once; CDR3: CASSFRTGTTEAFF; DNA: TGTGCCAGCAGTTTTCGGACAGGGACAACTGAAGCTTTCTTT
D: TRBD2; V: TRBV19; J: TRBJ2-3; size: NA; CDR3: CASSSGRVDTQYF; DNA: TGTGCCAGTAGTAGCGGGAGGGTAGATACGCAGTATTTT
D: NA; V: TRBV5-5; J: TRBJ2-3; size: NA; CDR3: CASSLTGRDTQYF; DNA: TGTGCCAGCAGCTTGACAGGGAGGGATACGCAGTATTTT
D: TRBD1; V: TRBV7-2; J: TRBJ1-5; size: NA; CDR3: CASSPRQGDQPQHF; DNA: TGTGCCAGCAGCCCACGACAGGGTGACCAGCCCCAGCATTTT
D: TRBD2; V: TRBV7-2; J: TRBJ2-1; size: NA; CDR3: CASMLSASGNEQFF; DNA: TGTGCCAGCATGCTTAGCGCTAGCGGCAATGAGCAGTTCTTC
D: NA; V: TRBV11-3; J: TRBJ2-3; size: NA; CDR3: CASSSPGRGDTQYF; DNA: TGTGCCAGCAGCTCTCCGGGACGAGGGGATACGCAGTATTTT
D: TRBD2; V: TRBV6-1; J: TRBJ2-7; size: NA; CDR3: CASSDGTSGRARYEQYF; DNA: TGTGCCAGCAGTGATGGGACTAGCGGGAGGGCTAGGTACGAGCAGTACTTC
D: TRBD1; V: TRBV6-5; J: TRBJ1-5; size: few; CDR3: CASSSGTGGNQPQHF; DNA: TGTGCCAGCAGCTCCGGGACAGGGGGCAATCAGCCCCAGCATTTT
D: NA; V: TRBV5-1; J: TRBJ2-2; size: once; CDR3: CASSLEGYGNTGELFF; DNA: TGCGCCAGCAGCTTGGAGGGTTACGGGAACACCGGGGAGCTGTTTTTT
D: NA; V: TRBV11-2; J: TRBJ1-2; size: NA; CDR3: CASSFSGLSYGYTF; DNA: TGTGCCAGCAGTTTCAGTGGATTGAGCTATGGCTACACCTTC
D: TRBD2; V: TRBV7-3; J: TRBJ2-1; size: NA; CDR3: CASSLLADSYNEQFF; DNA: TGTGCCAGCAGCTTACTAGCGGACTCCTACAATGAGCAGTTCTTC
D: NA; V: TRBV18; J: TRBJ1-5; size: NA; CDR3: CASSPGTYSNQPQHF; DNA: TGTGCCAGCTCACCGGGGACGTATAGCAATCAGCCCCAGCATTTT
D: NA; V: TRBV11-3; J: TRBJ2-7; size: once; CDR3: CASSFDFGEEQYF; DNA: TGTGCCAGCAGCTTCGACTTTGGGGAAGAGCAGTACTTC
D: NA; V: TRBV18; J: TRBJ2-1; size: NA; CDR3: CASSARGGTEEVNEQFF; DNA: TGTGCCAGCTCAGCCAGGGGGGGCACAGAAGAGGTCAATGAGCAGTTCTTC
D: NA; V: TRBV7-8; J: TRBJ2-1; size: NA; CDR3: CASSSVSSARNPFNEQFF; DNA: TGTGCCAGCAGCTCGGTCTCTAGCGCGAGAAATCCCTTCAATGAGCAGTTCTTC
D: TRBD1; V: TRBV4-1; J: TRBJ1-4; size: NA; CDR3: CASSQMEARGPWSEKLFF; DNA: TGCGCCAGCAGCCAAATGGAGGCCAGGGGGCCTTGGAGTGAAAAACTGTTTTTT
D: TRBD2; V: TRBV4-1; J: TRBJ2-1; size: NA; CDR3: CASSQVGTSGSGEPGEQFF; DNA: TGCGCCAGCAGCCAAGTCGGGACTAGCGGGAGCGGGGAGCCTGGTGAGCAGTTCTTC
D: TRBD1; V: TRBV14; J: TRBJ1-4; size: NA; CDR3: CASSQGDRGPLEKLFF; DNA: TGTGCCAGCAGCCAAGGGGACAGGGGGCCCTTGGAAAAACTGTTTTTT
D: TRBD1; V: TRBV7-2; J: TRBJ1-1; size: NA; CDR3: CASSYQGGNTEAFF; DNA: TGTGCCAGCAGCTATCAGGGGGGGAACACTGAAGCTTTCTTT
D: NA; V: TRBV11-2; J: TRBJ1-5; size: NA; CDR3: CASSLGGSQPQHF; DNA: TGTGCCAGCAGCTTGGGGGGGAGTCAGCCCCAGCATTTT
D: TRBD2; V: TRBV9; J: TRBJ2-5; size: NA; CDR3: CASSVATSGRAKETQYF; DNA: TGTGCCAGCAGCGTAGCGACTAGCGGGAGGGCCAAAGAGACCCAGTACTTC
D: NA; V: TRBV4-2; J: TRBJ1-2; size: NA; CDR3: CASSQATSDSNYGYTF; DNA: TGTGCCAGCAGCCAAGCGACCTCCGACAGTAACTATGGCTACACCTTC
D: NA; V: TRBV28; J: TRBJ2-1; size: NA; CDR3: CASSLPSGNYNEQFF; DNA: TGTGCCAGCAGTTTACCTTCGGGGAATTACAATGAGCAGTTCTTC
D: TRBD2; V: TRBV9; J: TRBJ2-1; size: NA; CDR3: CASSPPGLAGGGPYNEQFF; DNA: TGTGCCAGCAGCCCGCCGGGACTAGCGGGAGGAGGCCCCTACAATGAGCAGTTCTTC
D: TRBD1; V: TRBV4-2; J: TRBJ2-7; size: NA; CDR3: CASSQTGTDYEQYF; DNA: TGTGCCAGCAGCCAAACCGGGACAGATTACGAGCAGTACTTC
D: NA; V: TRBV10-2; J: TRBJ2-1; size: NA; CDR3: CASRKVGSLSWQFF; DNA: TGCGCCAGCAGAAAGGTGGGAAGCCTCTCATGGCAGTTCTTC